One and the same sample provided the 13 T cell receptor beta chains below, sequenced in a study of T cell responses to AZD1222 COVID-19 vaccine. TCRdb's table, derived via immunoSEQ multiplex PCR, lists solely in-frame clones and lacks some. The profile shows 65,000 to 85,000 clones, approximately 91% of them singletons. The specimen comprised peripheral blood, sampled on day 0 of AZD1222 vaccination. Source of these receptors: an adult in good health.

The chain joins TRBV30 to TRBJ2-7; tentative D call: TRBD1 (5 bases). Trimming removed 5 bases from V and 0 bases from J, with 14 bases in between. From germline, CDR1 is GTSNPN and CDR2 SVGIG (reference sequence). The CDR3 is 14 residues long. CDR3 sequence reads: CAWDLGVSSYEQYF. As DNA, the CDR3 is TGTGCCTGGGACTTAGGGGTGTCCTCCTACGAGCAGTACTTC.

The chain uses TRBV18 and TRBJ1-3, with D possibly TRBD1 on 6 matching bases. The V end lost 5 bases, the J end lost 0 bases, and 14 bases lay between the germline ends. This CDR3 has 16 residues. Germline lookup yields CDR1 KGHSH and CDR2 LQKENI. In nucleotides, the CDR3 is TGTGCCAGCTCATCTTCACAGGGTCTCTCTGGAAACACCATATATTTT. This gives the protein CASSSSQGLSGNTIYF.

CDR3 DNA sequence: TGCGCCAGCAGCTTGGCAGGACAGGGAACAGATACGCAGTATTTT. Translation: CASSLAGQGTDTQYF. V usage is TRBV5-1 and J usage is TRBJ2-3; 8 bases are shared with TRBD1. The trim removed 0 bases at V and 3 bases at J, leaving 3 bases unmatched. Germline V gene data show CDR1 as SGHRS and CDR2 as YFSETQ. The CDR3 totals 15 residues.

This chain connects TRBV5-1 to TRBJ2-2; D assignment may be TRBD1 or TRBD2 (5 bases each). V shed 3 bases and J shed 0 bases, with 12 bases lying between them. CDR3 length: 16 residues. The germline gives CDR1 SGHRS, CDR2 YFSETQ. The CDR3 loop is CASSWGITTNTGELFF. In DNA form, the CDR3 reads TGCGCCAGCAGCTGGGGGATAACTACGAACACCGGGGAGCTGTTTTTT.

The rearrangement joins TRBV5-1 to TRBJ2-2; 9 nucleotides agree with TRBD2. The CDR3 covers 16 residues. Looked up from germline, CDR1 is SGHRS and CDR2 is YFSETQ. V lost 3 bases and J lost 4; bases outside the gene matches: 7. The CDR3 DNA is TGCGCCAGCAGCTCTAAGACTAGCGGTGGCACCGGGGAGCTGTTTTTT. It specifies CASSSKTSGGTGELFF.

A single count supports this clone. This sequence joins TRBV10-3 and TRBJ1-6, with D perhaps TRBD1 (5 bases). V lost 3 bases, J lost 7 bases, and 10 bases lay in between. The V gene's germline CDR1 is ENHRY and CDR2 SYGVKD. The CDR3 has 14 amino acids. CDR3 protein: CAISELAGNSPLHF. The CDR3 DNA reads TGTGCCATCAGTGAATTGGCAGGGAATTCACCCCTCCACTTT.

The chain employs TRBV30 and TRBJ1-5; D might be TRBD1 (6 bases). The germline V gene encodes CDR1 GTSNPN and CDR2 SVGIG (reference sequence). V lost 1 base and J lost 5, with 9 bases in between. The CDR3 runs to 13 residues. As DNA, the CDR3 is TGTGCCTGGAGTGAACAGGGCGATCAGCCCCAGCATTTT. Translated: CAWSEQGDQPQHF.

This chain uses TRBV19 with TRBJ2-7, with D possibly TRBD1 on 5 matching bases. CDR3 length equals 15 residues. The germline CDR1 and CDR2 sequences are LNHDA and SQIVND (reference sequence). Deletions cut 3 bases from V and 0 bases from J, with 12 bases between. CDR3 amino acids: CASSIELGRSYEQYF. The CDR3 bases are TGTGCCAGTAGTATCGAACTGGGGCGCTCCTACGAGCAGTACTTC.

This rearrangement joins TRBV2 to TRBJ1-6; D not certain. CDR1 and CDR2 from the germline V gene are SNHLY and FYNNEI. The CDR3 totals 13 residues. CDR3 bases: TGTGTCAGACGGGGCTCCTATAATTCACCCCTCCACTTT. It is translated as CVRRGSYNSPLHF.

The chain links TRBV18 to TRBJ1-6, with 9 bases aligning to TRBD1. The CDR3 loop spans 16 amino acids. Germline V gene sequence: CDR1 KGHSH, CDR2 LQKENI. J gave up 2 bases and V 4 bases, and 3 bases lay outside the gene matches. Here the CDR3 DNA reads TGTGCCAGCTCACTGGGGGACAGGGCCTATAATTCACCCCTCCACTTT. Translation: CASSLGDRAYNSPLHF.

This sequence joins TRBV7-2 and TRBJ1-3; D uncertain. The CDR3 is 12 residues long. The V end lost 3 bases, the J end lost 3 bases, and 3 bases lay between the germline ends. CDR1 and CDR2 (germline): SGHTA, FQGNSA. CDR3 in amino acids: CASSLSGNTIYF. DNA for the CDR3: TGTGCCAGCAGCTTGAGTGGAAACACCATATATTTT.

This clone came up once. This chain links TRBV10-3 with TRBJ1-2; TRBD1 matches 7 bases. The length of the CDR3 is 13 residues. Germline V gene lookup returns CDR1 ENHRY and CDR2 SYGVKD. J lost 2 bases, V lost 5 bases, and 2 bases had no gene match. The CDR3 DNA follows: TGTGCCATCAGTCCGGGACAGAACTATGGCTACACCTTC. This encodes CAISPGQNYGYTF.

V and J are TRBV27 and TRBJ2-1; the match to TRBD2 covers 7 bases. The J segment lost 14 bases and the V segment lost 6 bases, leaving 7 bases of the junction unmatched. Germline assignment: CDR1 MNHEY and CDR2 SMNVEV (reference sequence). CDR3 size: 11 residues. The CDR3 region has the DNA TGTGCCAGCAGCCATGGGGGGGAAAAGTTCTTC. This codes for CASSHGGEKFF.